This is a list of T cell receptor beta chains from one sample in a study of blood T cell repertoires in COVID-19. Measured with immunoSEQ multiplex PCR; TCRdb has only the in-frame clones, and not every one. This table holds 35,000 to 40,000 clones, roughly 90% found once. Input material: peripheral blood. The receptors derive from a man aged 70 or older with acute or convalescent COVID-19. Each CDR3 is given with its conserved first and last residue. A D gene is named only where the DNA matches it firmly. The size field is filled for only some rows; it gives once, few, many or a size class.

cdr3_aa: CASSRYGAGGPSYNEQFF
cdr3_nt: TGTGCCAGCTCACGTTATGGGGCGGGAGGGCCCTCCTACAATGAGCAGTTCTTC
clone_size: NA
d_call: TRBD2
j_call: TRBJ2-1
cdr3_length: 18
v_call: TRBV18

cdr3_aa: CASSLAAVADPYEQYF
cdr3_nt: TGTGCCAGCAGCTTAGCGGCGGTAGCGGACCCCTACGAGCAGTACTTC
clone_size: NA
d_call: NA
j_call: TRBJ2-7
cdr3_length: 16
v_call: TRBV7-2

cdr3_aa: CASSFRQVNNEKLFF
cdr3_nt: TGTGCCAGCAGTTTCCGACAGGTTAACAATGAAAAACTGTTTTTT
clone_size: NA
d_call: NA
j_call: TRBJ1-4
cdr3_length: 15
v_call: TRBV28

cdr3_aa: CASSFGLADYEQYF
cdr3_nt: TGTGCCAGCAGCTTCGGACTAGCGGACTACGAGCAGTACTTC
clone_size: NA
d_call: TRBD2
j_call: TRBJ2-7
cdr3_length: 14
v_call: TRBV11-1

cdr3_aa: CSVRAQGATQYF
cdr3_nt: TGCAGCGTTCGTGCACAGGGGGCAACGCAGTATTTT
clone_size: NA
d_call: TRBD1
j_call: TRBJ2-3
cdr3_length: 12
v_call: TRBV29-1

cdr3_aa: CASTTAGGVLSEQYF
cdr3_nt: TGTGCCAGCACCACCGCGGGGGGCGTTTTAAGCGAGCAGTACTTC
clone_size: NA
d_call: TRBD2
j_call: TRBJ2-7
cdr3_length: 15
v_call: TRBV2

cdr3_aa: CASSVGAGADGYTF
cdr3_nt: TGTGCCAGCAGCGTAGGGGCAGGGGCGGATGGCTACACCTTC
clone_size: NA
d_call: NA
j_call: TRBJ1-2
cdr3_length: 14
v_call: TRBV9

cdr3_aa: CASSVDRALNTEAFF
cdr3_nt: TGTGCCAGCAGCGTCGACAGGGCCCTTAACACTGAAGCTTTCTTT
clone_size: NA
d_call: TRBD1
j_call: TRBJ1-1
cdr3_length: 15
v_call: TRBV7-2

cdr3_aa: CASSTSSYNEQFF
cdr3_nt: TGTGCCAGCTCAACCAGCTCCTACAATGAGCAGTTCTTC
clone_size: NA
d_call: NA
j_call: TRBJ2-1
cdr3_length: 13
v_call: TRBV18

cdr3_aa: CASSLSASGYKAYEQYF
cdr3_nt: TGTGCCAGCAGCTTATCGGCTAGCGGGTATAAAGCCTACGAGCAGTACTTC
clone_size: NA
d_call: TRBD2
j_call: TRBJ2-7
cdr3_length: 17
v_call: TRBV7-2

cdr3_aa: CASSFPQGAGNQPQHF
cdr3_nt: TGTGCCAGCAGTTTCCCCCAGGGGGCAGGCAATCAGCCCCAGCATTTT
clone_size: NA
d_call: TRBD1
j_call: TRBJ1-5
cdr3_length: 16
v_call: TRBV28

cdr3_aa: CSVEILADNEQFF
cdr3_nt: TGCAGCGTTGAAATCCTAGCGGACAATGAGCAGTTCTTC
clone_size: NA
d_call: TRBD2
j_call: TRBJ2-1
cdr3_length: 13
v_call: TRBV29-1

cdr3_aa: CASSQGPPASGNPQETQYF
cdr3_nt: TGTGCCAGCAGCCAAGGACCCCCAGCTAGCGGGAACCCACAAGAGACCCAGTACTTC
clone_size: NA
d_call: TRBD2
j_call: TRBJ2-5
cdr3_length: 19
v_call: TRBV4-2

cdr3_aa: CATSDRTASSTDTQYF
cdr3_nt: TGTGCCACCAGTGATCGGACAGCATCTAGCACAGATACGCAGTATTTT
clone_size: NA
d_call: NA
j_call: TRBJ2-3
cdr3_length: 16
v_call: TRBV24-1

cdr3_aa: CASSETGGFQPQHF
cdr3_nt: TGTGCCAGTAGTGAGACAGGGGGCTTTCAGCCCCAGCATTTT
clone_size: NA
d_call: TRBD1
j_call: TRBJ1-5
cdr3_length: 14
v_call: TRBV19

cdr3_aa: CASSLDRAYEQYF
cdr3_nt: TGTGCCAGCAGCTTAGACCGAGCCTACGAGCAGTACTTC
clone_size: NA
d_call: NA
j_call: TRBJ2-7
cdr3_length: 13
v_call: TRBV7-2

cdr3_aa: CASSPLQGSNYNEQFF
cdr3_nt: TGTGCCAGCTCACCCCTACAGGGGAGCAACTACAATGAGCAGTTCTTC
clone_size: NA
d_call: TRBD1
j_call: TRBJ2-1
cdr3_length: 16
v_call: TRBV18

cdr3_aa: CASSSPGQGAGNTIYF
cdr3_nt: TGTGCCAGTAGTAGCCCCGGACAGGGGGCTGGAAACACCATATATTTT
clone_size: NA
d_call: TRBD1
j_call: TRBJ1-3
cdr3_length: 16
v_call: TRBV19

cdr3_aa: CATSDTTGGLEDEQFF
cdr3_nt: TGTGCCACCAGTGATACGACAGGGGGATTGGAGGATGAGCAGTTCTTC
clone_size: NA
d_call: TRBD1
j_call: TRBJ2-1
cdr3_length: 16
v_call: TRBV24-1

cdr3_aa: CASRDRDRTYEQYF
cdr3_nt: TGTGCCAGCAGAGACCGGGACAGGACCTACGAGCAGTACTTC
clone_size: once
d_call: TRBD1
j_call: TRBJ2-7
cdr3_length: 14
v_call: TRBV7-9

cdr3_aa: CATSRALPGNRGYTF
cdr3_nt: TGTGCCACCAGCAGAGCCTTACCAGGGAATCGTGGCTACACCTTC
clone_size: NA
d_call: NA
j_call: TRBJ1-2
cdr3_length: 15
v_call: TRBV15

cdr3_aa: CASSLYALAGGGTDTQYF
cdr3_nt: TGCGCCAGCAGCTTGTATGCACTAGCGGGAGGAGGCACAGATACGCAGTATTTT
clone_size: NA
d_call: TRBD2
j_call: TRBJ2-3
cdr3_length: 18
v_call: TRBV5-1

cdr3_aa: CASSPLAGLQETQYF
cdr3_nt: TGTGCCAGCAGCCCTTTAGCGGGGTTACAAGAGACCCAGTACTTC
clone_size: NA
d_call: TRBD2
j_call: TRBJ2-5
cdr3_length: 15
v_call: TRBV7-2

cdr3_aa: CASSPTGANQVGYTF
cdr3_nt: TGTGCCAGCTCACCAACAGGGGCCAATCAGGTCGGCTACACCTTC
clone_size: NA
d_call: TRBD1
j_call: TRBJ1-2
cdr3_length: 15
v_call: TRBV18

cdr3_aa: CASSGRASGRTDTQYF
cdr3_nt: TGTGCCAGCAGCGGACGGGCTAGCGGACGCACAGATACGCAGTATTTT
clone_size: NA
d_call: TRBD2
j_call: TRBJ2-3
cdr3_length: 16
v_call: TRBV11-2

cdr3_aa: CASSVGMGTGQETQYF
cdr3_nt: TGTGCCAGCAGCGTAGGCATGGGGACAGGCCAAGAGACCCAGTACTTC
clone_size: NA
d_call: TRBD1
j_call: TRBJ2-5
cdr3_length: 16
v_call: TRBV9

cdr3_aa: CASSPDRGSQETQYF
cdr3_nt: TGCGCCAGCAGCCCAGACAGGGGGAGTCAAGAGACCCAGTACTTC
clone_size: once
d_call: TRBD1
j_call: TRBJ2-5
cdr3_length: 15
v_call: TRBV5-1

cdr3_aa: CASSLEAGRSPLHF
cdr3_nt: TGTGCCAGCAGCTTAGAGGCAGGGCGCTCACCCCTCCACTTT
clone_size: NA
d_call: NA
j_call: TRBJ1-6
cdr3_length: 14
v_call: TRBV7-2

cdr3_aa: CASRTSGGADTQYF
cdr3_nt: TGTGCCAGCCGTACTAGCGGAGGGGCAGATACGCAGTATTTT
clone_size: NA
d_call: TRBD2
j_call: TRBJ2-3
cdr3_length: 14
v_call: TRBV3-1/TRBV3-2

cdr3_aa: CTSSQPLAGKWNEQFF
cdr3_nt: TGCACCAGCAGCCAGCCACTAGCGGGAAAATGGAATGAGCAGTTCTTC
clone_size: NA
d_call: NA
j_call: TRBJ2-1
cdr3_length: 16
v_call: TRBV1